Below, one T cell receptor beta chain is given with its context. The same CDR3 arises from other DNA sequences in this sample as well. Germline V lookup: CDR1 SGHAT, CDR2 FQNNGV. The J segment lost 5 bases and the V segment lost 4 bases, leaving 1 base of the junction unmatched. The CDR3 covers 14 residues. Every bit of the isolated RNA underwent reverse transcription, so sequencing read expressed TCRB transcripts. Assay used: immunoSEQ multiplex PCR; TCRdb lists only in-frame clones, some missing. The sample shows over 120,000 clones, under 11% of them seen only once. This specimen belongs to a study of beta chain features in type 1 diabetes.

The clonotype originates from a man between 18 and 29 years old in good health. The gene calls are TRBV11-2 and TRBJ2-5; the match to TRBD2 covers 13 bases. Sequencing used naive CD4+ T cells from blood. The CDR3 sequence: CASSSGLAGETQYF. The CDR3 DNA reads TGTGCCAGCAGCTCGGGACTAGCGGGGGAGACCCAGTACTTC.